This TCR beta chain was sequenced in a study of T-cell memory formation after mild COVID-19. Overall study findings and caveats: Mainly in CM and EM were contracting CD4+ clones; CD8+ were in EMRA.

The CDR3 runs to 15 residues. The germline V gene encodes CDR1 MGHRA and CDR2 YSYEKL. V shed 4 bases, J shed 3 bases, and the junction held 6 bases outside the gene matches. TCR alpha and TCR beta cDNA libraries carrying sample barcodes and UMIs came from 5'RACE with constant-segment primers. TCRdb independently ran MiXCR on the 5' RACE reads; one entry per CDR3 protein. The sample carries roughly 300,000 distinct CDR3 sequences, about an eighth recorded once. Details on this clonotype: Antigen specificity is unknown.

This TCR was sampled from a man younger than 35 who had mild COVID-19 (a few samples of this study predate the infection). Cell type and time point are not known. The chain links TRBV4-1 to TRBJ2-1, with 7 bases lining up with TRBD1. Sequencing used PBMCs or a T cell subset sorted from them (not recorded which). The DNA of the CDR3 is TGCGCCAGCAGCCCCTACCGGGACAGCTACAATGAGCAGTTCTTC. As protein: CASSPYRDSYNEQFF.